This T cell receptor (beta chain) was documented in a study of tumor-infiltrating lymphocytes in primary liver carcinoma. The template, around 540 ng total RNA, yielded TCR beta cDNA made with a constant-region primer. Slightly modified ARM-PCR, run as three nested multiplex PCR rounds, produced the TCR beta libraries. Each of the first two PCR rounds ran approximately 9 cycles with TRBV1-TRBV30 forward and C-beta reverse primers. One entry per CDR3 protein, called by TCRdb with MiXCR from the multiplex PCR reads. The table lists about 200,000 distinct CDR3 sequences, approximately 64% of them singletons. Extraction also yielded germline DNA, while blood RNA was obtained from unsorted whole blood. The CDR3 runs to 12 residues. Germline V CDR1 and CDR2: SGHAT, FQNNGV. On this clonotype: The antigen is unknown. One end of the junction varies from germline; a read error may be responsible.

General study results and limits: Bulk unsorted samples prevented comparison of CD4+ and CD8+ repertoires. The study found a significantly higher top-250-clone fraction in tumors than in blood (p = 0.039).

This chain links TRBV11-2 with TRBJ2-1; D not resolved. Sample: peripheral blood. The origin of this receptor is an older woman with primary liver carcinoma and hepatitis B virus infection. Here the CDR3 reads CASSLPRFEQFF. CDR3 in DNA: TGTGCCAGTAGCTTACCAAGGTTTGAGCAGTTCTTC.